Listed below are T cell receptor beta chains from one sample, sequenced in a study of OX40 agonist ivuxolimab in advanced cancers. Method: immunoSEQ multiplex PCR; TCRdb's copy keeps in-frame clones and lacks some. The sample holds over 75,000 clones, approximately 91% seen once. Sequenced material: CD4+ or CD8+ T cells sorted from blood, taken in a trial of the OX40 agonist ivuxolimab. These receptors came from an adult with an advanced solid tumor such as melanoma, head and neck, liver or kidney cancer. Each CDR3 is given with its conserved first and last residue. A D gene is named only where the DNA matches it firmly. Clone size is stated in some rows and not others, as once, few, many or a class when expanded.

abundance | j_gene | d_gene | v_gene | CDR3nt | CDR3aa
. | TRBJ2-3 | TRBD2 | TRBV19 | TGTGCCAGTAGTAATAGCGGGAGTATAACAGATACGCAGTATTTT | CASSNSGSITDTQYF
few | TRBJ2-7 | . | TRBV28 | TGTGCCAGCAGTTTATTTGGGGGCTCCTACGAGCAGTACTTC | CASSLFGGSYEQYF
once | TRBJ2-7 | . | TRBV21-1 | TGTGCCAGCAGCCCTCCGACAGGCTCCTACGAGCAGTACTTC | CASSPPTGSYEQYF
. | TRBJ1-5 | . | TRBV28 | TGTGCCAGCATCTTACGGAGCATAGGGAATCAGCCCCAGCATTTT | CASILRSIGNQPQHF
. | TRBJ2-2 | . | TRBV28 | TGTGCCAGCAGTTCAACCGGGGAGCTGTTTTTT | CASSSTGELFF
. | TRBJ2-7 | TRBD1 | TRBV5-6 | TGTGCCAGCAGCTTGTGGGGACAGGGGACTTACGAGCAGTACTTC | CASSLWGQGTYEQYF
. | TRBJ1-5 | TRBD1 | TRBV18 | TGTGCCAGCTCATCGGGGACAGCTTATAGCAATCAGCCCCAGCATTTT | CASSSGTAYSNQPQHF
. | TRBJ2-1 | . | TRBV6-1 | TGTGCCAGCAGTGAAAGTCGCGGCAGGGGAAACTACAATGAGCAGTTCTTC | CASSESRGRGNYNEQFF
. | TRBJ2-3 | TRBD2 | TRBV5-1 | TGCGCCAGCAGCTTAGCGGGAGGAAAAGGTACGCAGTATTTT | CASSLAGGKGTQYF
. | TRBJ2-7 | TRBD1 | TRBV7-8 | TGTGCCAGCAGCAAGGACAGGGACCTCTACGAGCAGTACTTC | CASSKDRDLYEQYF
. | TRBJ2-1 | TRBD2 | TRBV6-6 | TGTGCCAGCAGTTTCCTTCTTGGGGGGGGAAACAATGAGCAGTTCTTC | CASSFLLGGGNNEQFF
once | TRBJ2-3 | . | TRBV7-3 | TGTGCCAGCAGCAGGACAGCCAGAGATACGCAGTATTTT | CASSRTARDTQYF
. | TRBJ1-1 | TRBD1 | TRBV19 | TGTGCCAGTAGTGTGGACAGGGCGAACACTGAAGCTTTCTTT | CASSVDRANTEAFF
. | TRBJ1-3 | . | TRBV6-6 | TGTGCCAGCAGTCAGAGCTCTGGAAACACCATATATTTT | CASSQSSGNTIYF
. | TRBJ2-3 | . | TRBV11-1 | TGTGCCAGCAGCTTGCTAGATACGCAGTATTTT | CASSLLDTQYF
. | TRBJ2-2 | . | TRBV5-1 | TGCGCCAGCAGCTTGGTGGTAGCCCGGGGGACCGGGGAGCTGTTTTTT | CASSLVVARGTGELFF
. | TRBJ1-2 | . | TRBV7-2 | TGTGCCAGCAGCCCTCAGCCGGCCCCTAACTATGGCTACACCTTC | CASSPQPAPNYGYTF
once | TRBJ1-4 | . | TRBV7-9 | TGTGCCAGCAGCTTAGGCGCAACTAATGAAAAACTGTTTTTT | CASSLGATNEKLFF
. | TRBJ2-3 | TRBD1 | TRBV5-8 | TGTGCCAGCAGCCGCGGACAGGTTAGCACAGATACGCAGTATTTT | CASSRGQVSTDTQYF
once | TRBJ2-7 | . | TRBV7-9 | TGTGCCAGCAGCCGAGACAGGTCCTACGAGCAGTACTTC | CASSRDRSYEQYF
. | TRBJ1-4 | . | TRBV28 | TGTGCCAGCAGTCTATCCGGGTATGGTGAAAAACTGTTTTTT | CASSLSGYGEKLFF
. | TRBJ1-2 | . | TRBV9 | TGTGCCAGCAGCCCCGGGATTTTTGATGGCTACACCTTC | CASSPGIFDGYTF
. | TRBJ1-2 | TRBD1 | TRBV7-8 | TGTGCCAGCAGCTTAGGAGGCCAGGGGGTTCGCTATGGCTACACCTTC | CASSLGGQGVRYGYTF
. | TRBJ2-1 | . | TRBV5-1 | TGCGCCAGCAGCTTCCAAAGCTCCTACAATGAGCAGTTCTTC | CASSFQSSYNEQFF
. | TRBJ2-5 | TRBD2 | TRBV6-5 | TGTGCCAGCAGTTATTGGGGGGGAGAAGAGACCCAGTACTTC | CASSYWGGEETQYF
. | TRBJ2-3 | . | TRBV7-2 | TGTGCCAGCAGCCGTAGTGTGGGAGAGGATACGCAGTATTTT | CASSRSVGEDTQYF
. | TRBJ1-2 | . | TRBV11-1 | TGTGCCAGCAGCCTGGGACACGACTACACCTTC | CASSLGHDYTF
few | TRBJ1-5 | . | TRBV28 | TGTGCCAGCAGCGACGGACAGCTTGTAACGCAGCCCCAGCATTTT | CASSDGQLVTQPQHF
. | TRBJ2-1 | TRBD2 | TRBV4-2 | TGTGCCAGCAGCCAAGAAAAACTAGCGGTAAACAATGAGCAGTTCTTC | CASSQEKLAVNNEQFF
. | TRBJ2-1 | TRBD1 | TRBV9 | TGTGCCAGCAGTGCCGGACAGGGCGCCTACAATGAGCAGTTCTTC | CASSAGQGAYNEQFF
few | TRBJ1-1 | TRBD1 | TRBV10-3 | TGTGCCATCACCCAAACAGGGGTGGGCACTGAAGCTTTCTTT | CAITQTGVGTEAFF
. | TRBJ2-1 | TRBD2 | TRBV27 | TGTGCCAGCAGTTTTTACCGGACTAGCGGGATGGATGAGCAGTTCTTC | CASSFYRTSGMDEQFF
once | TRBJ2-1 | TRBD2 | TRBV11-1 | TGTGCCAGCAGCTCGTCCGGGACTAGCGTCAATGAGCAGTTCTTC | CASSSSGTSVNEQFF
. | TRBJ2-2 | TRBD2 | TRBV19 | TGTGCCAGTAGACTAGCGGGTCGGAACACCGGGGAGCTGTTTTTT | CASRLAGRNTGELFF
. | TRBJ2-3 | TRBD2 | TRBV19 | TGTGCCAGTAGTAGTAGCGGGGGTAGCACAGATACGCAGTATTTT | CASSSSGGSTDTQYF
once | TRBJ1-4 | . | TRBV29-1 | TGCAGCGTGTCCTCGGGTGCAACTAATGAAAAACTGTTTTTT | CSVSSGATNEKLFF
. | TRBJ2-7 | TRBD2 | TRBV28 | TGTGCCAGCAGTTTATGGGGCACTAGCGGGAGGGCCTCCGAGCAGTACTTC | CASSLWGTSGRASEQYF
. | TRBJ2-7 | TRBD2 | TRBV15 | TGTGCCACCAGCAGAGATCTGGGACTAGCGGGAGCCTCGTACTTC | CATSRDLGLAGASYF
. | TRBJ1-4 | TRBD1 | TRBV7-9 | TGTGCCAGCAGCTTAGCCGGACAGGGCAATGAAAAACTGTTTTTT | CASSLAGQGNEKLFF
. | TRBJ2-7 | TRBD1 | TRBV5-4 | TGTGCCAGCAGCAGGCCGGGACAGGACTACGAGCAGTACTTC | CASSRPGQDYEQYF
. | TRBJ2-7 | TRBD2 | TRBV5-6 | TGTGCCAGCAGCCCGGGAGGGGGGGCAGGAGCCGAGCAGTACTTC | CASSPGGGAGAEQYF
. | TRBJ1-5 | . | TRBV7-2 | TGTGCCAGCAGCCCGACGGAGGGTACCTATCAGCCCCAGCATTTT | CASSPTEGTYQPQHF